These 32 T cell receptor beta chains came from one sample sequenced in a study of blood T cell repertoires in COVID-19. Profiled with immunoSEQ multiplex PCR; TCRdb holds only in-frame clones, not every one. The sample yields 65,000 to 85,000 clones, 65% to 90% seen once. Sequenced: peripheral blood. All receptors come from an elderly man with COVID-19, enrolled during active disease.

The gene calls are TRBV9 and TRBJ2-1; 10 positions match TRBD2. This CDR3 contains 16 residues. Germline V gene data show CDR1 as SGDLS and CDR2 as YYNGEE. V shed 0 bases and J 4 bases; nucleotides not matched to a gene: 4. CDR3 residues: CASSVGASGGYNEQFF. The CDR3 coding sequence is TGTGCCAGCAGCGTAGGGGCTAGCGGGGGTTACAATGAGCAGTTCTTC.

The V and J genes are TRBV11-3 and TRBJ1-6; 7 bases agree with TRBD1. Germline-derived CDR1 and CDR2 are SGHNT and YENEEA. CDR3 length equals 14 residues. Trimming cost V 5 bases and J 8 bases; bases outside gene matches: 6. This chain's CDR3 is CASSPRTGDSPLHF. The CDR3 DNA is TGTGCCAGCAGCCCTCGGACAGGTGATTCACCCCTCCACTTT.

The J gene is TRBJ1-2, the V gene TRBV6-1; no clear D gene. Trimming removed 2 bases from V and 9 bases from J, with 16 bases in between. From germline, CDR1 is MNHNS and CDR2 SASEGT. The CDR3 contains 14 residues. The CDR3 sequence is CASSESEVGLSYTF. CDR3 nucleotides: TGTGCCAGCAGTGAATCGGAAGTGGGCCTTAGCTACACCTTC.

The rearrangement joins TRBV14 to TRBJ1-5; D unresolved. The CDR3 covers 13 residues. Germline V gene lookup returns CDR1 SGHDN and CDR2 FVKESK. V was trimmed by 1 base and J by 6 bases, leaving 7 bases between them. Here the CDR3 reads CASSQGAGQPQHF. For the CDR3, the DNA is TGTGCCAGCAGCCAAGGGGCAGGTCAGCCCCAGCATTTT. The whole variable domain, remainder taken from reference TRBV14 and TRBJ1-5, is EAGVTQFPSHSVIEKGQTVTLRCDPISGHDNLYWYRRVMGKEIKFLLHFVKESKQDESGMPNNRFLAERTGGTYSTLKVQPAELEDSGVYFCASSQGAGQPQHFGDGTRLSIL.

The chain has TRBV28 and TRBJ2-7, with a tentative D call TRBD1 (5 bases). The V and J ends lost 4 bases and 0 bases respectively, with 13 bases between them. The CDR3 spans 15 residues. The germline V gene encodes CDR1 MDHEN and CDR2 SYDVKM. The CDR3 sequence is CASSSQVTFSYEQYF. DNA of the CDR3: TGTGCCAGCAGTTCACAGGTAACCTTCTCCTACGAGCAGTACTTC.

V gene TRBV4-2 combines with J gene TRBJ1-6; D is undetermined. This CDR3 has 14 residues. V shed 0 bases and J shed 10 bases, with 10 bases lying between them. Germline CDR1 LGHNA, CDR2 YNFKEQ. CDR3: CASSQEKEFSPLHF. CDR3 DNA sequence: TGTGCCAGCAGCCAAGAGAAGGAGTTCTCACCCCTCCACTTT.

The CDR3 is CAISDSGTNTGELFF. DNA of the CDR3: TGTGCCATCAGTGACTCCGGGACGAACACCGGGGAGCTGTTTTTT. The chain couples TRBV10-3 to TRBJ2-2; tentative D call: TRBD2 (5 bases). Germline CDR1 and CDR2: ENHRY and SYGVKD. V was shortened by 3 bases and J by 0 bases, with 8 bases between the two germline ends. This CDR3 spans 15 amino acids.

This clone turned up a few times. The rearrangement joins TRBV6-2 or TRBV6-3 to TRBJ1-1; D may be TRBD1 (5 bases). CDR1 is MNHEY, CDR2 SVGEGT, per germline. V shed 6 bases and J shed 1 base, with 21 bases lying between them. This CDR3 has 17 amino acids. Here the CDR3 reads CASSSQTDPNENTEAFF. DNA of the CDR3: TGTGCCAGCAGCTCCCAGACAGACCCCAATGAGAACACTGAAGCTTTCTTT.

V usage is TRBV5-1 and J usage is TRBJ1-4; D possibly corresponds to TRBD1 (5 bases). The germline V and J ends were trimmed by 5 bases and 7 bases, with 12 bases remaining between them. Germline V gives CDR1 SGHRS, CDR2 YFSETQ. CDR3 length equals 13 residues. CDR3 region: CASRRGIGEKLFF. The CDR3 DNA is TGCGCCAGCAGACGGGGGATAGGTGAAAAACTGTTTTTT.

The rearrangement uses TRBV27 and TRBJ1-3; 7 nucleotides align to TRBD1. V lost 2 bases, J lost 0 bases, and 10 bases stayed unmatched. The CDR3 has 18 amino acids. Germline CDR1 and CDR2: MNHEY and SMNVEV (reference sequence). CDR3 bases: TGTGCCAGCAGTTTAACTCCCGCGGGACAGTTCTCTGGAAACACCATATATTTT. Its protein product is CASSLTPAGQFSGNTIYF.

The CDR3 DNA reads as TGTGCCAGCTCACCACTAGGACAGCCTGAGGGCTACACCTTC. Encoded protein: CASSPLGQPEGYTF. The chain joins TRBV18 to TRBJ1-2; D is perhaps TRBD1 (6 bases). The CDR3 contains 14 residues. V was trimmed by 1 base and J by 8 bases, leaving 14 bases between them. CDR1 and CDR2 from the germline V gene are KGHSH and LQKENI.

The gene calls are TRBV7-9 and TRBJ1-1; 7 nucleotides align to TRBD1. This CDR3 has 14 residues. Germline trimming cut 6 bases from V and 1 base from J; bases unmatched to any gene: 5. Germline V gives CDR1 SEHNR, CDR2 FQNEAQ (reference sequence). The CDR3 reads CASRLTGANTEAFF. The CDR3 DNA reads TGTGCCAGCAGATTAACAGGGGCGAACACTGAAGCTTTCTTT.

The rearrangement joins TRBV7-8 to TRBJ1-1, with unresolved D. CDR1 is SGHVS, CDR2 FQNEAQ, per germline. V lost 6 bases, J lost 2 bases, and 13 bases lay in between. The CDR3 covers 14 residues. In DNA, the CDR3 is TGTGCCAGCAGTTTTTCGCGGGGAAACACTGAAGCTTTCTTT. This gives the protein CASSFSRGNTEAFF.

V and J are TRBV6-6 and TRBJ2-2, with 7 bases matching TRBD1. Germline values: CDR1 MNHNY, CDR2 SVGAGI (reference sequence). The length of the CDR3 is 15 residues. After removal of 6 bases from V and 7 bases from J, the junction contained 11 bases not matched to a gene. CDR3 residues: CASRKEGALGGELFF. The DNA for the CDR3 is TGTGCCAGCAGGAAAGAGGGGGCGCTAGGCGGGGAGCTGTTTTTT.

The CDR3 here is CASSRDRVNGGGYTF. The CDR3, as DNA: TGTGCCAGCAGCCGGGACAGGGTCAACGGAGGTGGCTACACCTTC. The chain uses TRBV2 and TRBJ1-2, with 9 bases lining up with TRBD1. Germline CDR1 SNHLY, CDR2 FYNNEI. CDR3 length: 15 residues. V was clipped by 6 bases and J by 7 bases; unmatched bases: 12.

This clone was recorded only once. This chain links TRBV7-2 with TRBJ2-6, with 7 bases that match TRBD1. Trimming took 4 bases from V and 2 from J; bases not matched to a gene: 2. The CDR3 sequence is 15 residues long. Germline V lookup: CDR1 SGHTA, CDR2 FQGNSA. The CDR3 protein is CASSSQGAGANVLTF. The CDR3 coding sequence is TGTGCCAGCAGCTCTCAGGGGGCTGGGGCCAACGTCCTGACTTTC.

V usage is TRBV23-1 and J usage is TRBJ2-5, with TRBD1 matching over 8 bases. TRBV23-1 falls under the ORF class, with uncertain function. The V gene end was trimmed by 3 bases and the J gene end by 3 bases; junction bases not matched to a gene: 12. This CDR3 region has 17 residues. The CDR3 protein is CASSHNLILGQEETQYF. The CDR3 nucleotides read TGCGCCAGCAGTCATAACCTCATCCTGGGACAGGAAGAGACCCAGTACTTC.

The chain employs TRBV6-6 and TRBJ1-5; no clear D gene. The CDR3 consists of 12 residues. Trimming stripped 6 bases from V and 0 bases from J, with 3 bases between. From germline, CDR1 is MNHNY and CDR2 SVGAGI (reference sequence). In DNA form, the CDR3 reads TGTGCCAGCAGGAGTAGCAATCAGCCCCAGCATTTT. Its protein is CASRSSNQPQHF.

The rearrangement joins TRBV2 to TRBJ1-5, with D unresolved. Deletions cut 2 bases from V and 2 bases from J, with 7 bases between. This CDR3 has 14 residues. Germline-derived CDR1 and CDR2 are SNHLY and FYNNEI. The CDR3, as DNA: TGTGCCAGCAGTGAATCTGAGGGCAATCAGCCCCAGCATTTT. Protein: CASSESEGNQPQHF.

There are a few counts of this clone. The chain carries TRBV7-2 and TRBJ1-1; D is unresolved. In germline, CDR1 is SGHTA, CDR2 FQGNSA. CDR3 length: 14 amino acids. The V and J ends lost 6 bases and 0 bases respectively, with 11 bases between them. This chain's CDR3 is CASSGRVMNTEAFF. CDR3 sequence (DNA): TGTGCCAGCAGTGGCCGGGTGATGAACACTGAAGCTTTCTTT.

This clone was recorded a few times. The chain is built from TRBV5-4 and TRBJ1-6; D unresolved. Per the germline V gene, CDR1 is SGHNT and CDR2 is YYREEE (reference sequence). Trimming took off 4 bases at V and 8 bases at J, with 10 bases between the two ends. The CDR3 covers 13 residues. The CDR3 region has the DNA TGTGCCAGCAGCCCCAGGAGGGATTCACCCCTCCACTTT. Its protein product is CASSPRRDSPLHF.

The genes are TRBV18 and TRBJ2-7; D not certain. Trimming removed 6 bases at V and 0 bases at J, with 6 bases between. Germline assignment: CDR1 KGHSH and CDR2 LQKENI. CDR3 length equals 12 residues. The CDR3 nucleotides read TGTGCCAGCTCGGGCAGCTCCTACGAGCAGTACTTC. Residues: CASSGSSYEQYF. Combining the CDR3 with reference TRBV18 and TRBJ2-7 gives the whole variable domain NAGVMQNPRHLVRRRGQEARLRCSPMKGHSHVYWYRQLPEEGLKFMVYLQKENIIDESGMPKERFSAEFPKEGPSILRIQQVVRGDSAAYFCASSGSSYEQYFGPGTRLTVT.

This clone appeared a few times. The chain has TRBV19 and TRBJ2-1, with D maybe TRBD2 (5 bases). Germline V gene data show CDR1 as LNHDA and CDR2 as SQIVND (reference sequence). CDR3 size: 15 residues. V shed 0 bases and J shed 5 bases, with 11 bases lying between them. The CDR3 DNA sequence: TGTGCCAGTAGTATAGATCGAGAGCGGAACAATGAGCAGTTCTTC. This encodes CASSIDRERNNEQFF.

The J gene is TRBJ2-1, the V gene TRBV6-4, with TRBD2 identical over 8 bases. With 4 bases clipped from V and 5 bases from J, the junction kept 1 base outside the gene matches. Germline V gives CDR1 MRHNA, CDR2 SNTAGT. The CDR3 runs 13 residues. The CDR3 nucleotides are TGTGCCAGCAGTGCGGGGGGGCACAATGAGCAGTTCTTC. Amino acids: CASSAGGHNEQFF.

This clone came up once. The gene calls are TRBV10-2 and TRBJ1-1, with a possible D match to TRBD1 (5 bases). The germline gives CDR1 WSHSY, CDR2 SAAADI. With 6 bases removed from V and 0 bases from J, the gap between germline ends came to 11 bases. This CDR3 contains 14 residues. In DNA form, the CDR3 reads TGCGCCAGCAGATTTTCCAGGGTGAACACTGAAGCTTTCTTT. Protein product: CASRFSRVNTEAFF.

The chain couples TRBV29-1 to TRBJ1-4, with TRBD1 matching 9 bases. The CDR3 consists of 12 residues. The J segment lost 6 bases and the V segment lost 8 bases, leaving 4 bases of the junction unmatched. Germline V gene sequence: CDR1 SQVTM, CDR2 ANQGSEA. Here the CDR3 DNA reads TGCAGCCTCCGGGACAGGGATGAAAAACTGTTTTTT. This encodes CSLRDRDEKLFF.

This clone occurred once. The chain has TRBV5-5 and TRBJ2-5; D is possibly TRBD1 (5 bases). The V end was cut by 4 bases, the J end by 6 bases, with 19 bases between. The CDR3 spans 15 residues. The germline V gene has CDR1 SGHKS and CDR2 YYEKEE (reference sequence). In nucleotides, the CDR3 is TGTGCCAGCAGCCTAGGGGTCTCAGGCCCAAAGACCCAGTACTTC. Its protein product is CASSLGVSGPKTQYF.

The chain recombines TRBV27 with TRBJ1-2; 10 nucleotides align to TRBD1. The V and J ends lost 0 bases and 7 bases, in that order; junction bases with no gene match: 5. In germline, CDR1 is MNHEY, CDR2 SMNVEV (reference sequence). The CDR3 spans 15 residues. CDR3 DNA sequence: TGTGCCAGCAGTTTATCTGGACAGGGGGGAATTGGCTACACCTTC. Its protein product is CASSLSGQGGIGYTF.

This chain links TRBV6-5 with TRBJ1-5, with D perhaps matching TRBD1 (5 bases). From germline, CDR1 is MNHEY and CDR2 SVGAGI. V was shortened by 7 bases and J by 5 bases, with 12 bases between the two germline ends. The CDR3 sequence is 13 residues long. Here the CDR3 DNA reads TGTGCCAGCACAGGGTTAGCCCATCAGCCCCAGCATTTT. It specifies CASTGLAHQPQHF.

This clone was picked up a small number of times. This chain connects TRBV19 to TRBJ1-6, with 7 positions matching TRBD1. The CDR3 contains 16 residues. With V trimmed by 3 bases and J by 5 bases, 7 bases remained unmatched. In germline, CDR1 is LNHDA, CDR2 SQIVND (reference sequence). CDR3 DNA sequence: TGTGCCAGTAGTATCTTACAGGGGAAGAATAATTCACCCCTCCACTTT. The encoded protein is CASSILQGKNNSPLHF.

This clone was detected once. This chain links TRBV11-2 with TRBJ2-2, with 8 bases matching TRBD2. CDR1 and CDR2 from the germline V gene are SGHAT and FQNNGV. With V trimmed by 4 bases and J by 7 bases, 11 bases remained unmatched. The CDR3 spans 16 residues. The CDR3 region has the DNA TGTGCCAGCAGCTCCCTTTGGCGGGGGGCTGGCGGGGAGCTGTTTTTT. Translating it yields CASSSLWRGAGGELFF.

The V gene is TRBV5-1, the J gene TRBJ1-2; no clear D gene. Germline-derived CDR1 and CDR2 are SGHRS and YFSETQ. Trimming removed 3 bases at V and 8 bases at J, with 20 bases between. CDR3 length: 15 residues. The CDR3 nucleotides read TGCGCCAGCAGCTCAAGGTCCGGGCGATCGGGAGGCTACACCTTC. It specifies CASSSRSGRSGGYTF.